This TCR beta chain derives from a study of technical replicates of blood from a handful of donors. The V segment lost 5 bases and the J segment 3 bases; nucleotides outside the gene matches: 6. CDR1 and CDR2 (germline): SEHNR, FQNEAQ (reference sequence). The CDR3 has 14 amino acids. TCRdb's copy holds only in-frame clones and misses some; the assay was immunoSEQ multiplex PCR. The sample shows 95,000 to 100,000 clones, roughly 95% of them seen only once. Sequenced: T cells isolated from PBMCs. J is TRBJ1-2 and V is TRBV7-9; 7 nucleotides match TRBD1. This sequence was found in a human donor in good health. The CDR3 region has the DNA TGTGCCAGCAGCCGACAGGGTTCTGACTATGGCTACACCTTC. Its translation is CASSRQGSDYGYTF.